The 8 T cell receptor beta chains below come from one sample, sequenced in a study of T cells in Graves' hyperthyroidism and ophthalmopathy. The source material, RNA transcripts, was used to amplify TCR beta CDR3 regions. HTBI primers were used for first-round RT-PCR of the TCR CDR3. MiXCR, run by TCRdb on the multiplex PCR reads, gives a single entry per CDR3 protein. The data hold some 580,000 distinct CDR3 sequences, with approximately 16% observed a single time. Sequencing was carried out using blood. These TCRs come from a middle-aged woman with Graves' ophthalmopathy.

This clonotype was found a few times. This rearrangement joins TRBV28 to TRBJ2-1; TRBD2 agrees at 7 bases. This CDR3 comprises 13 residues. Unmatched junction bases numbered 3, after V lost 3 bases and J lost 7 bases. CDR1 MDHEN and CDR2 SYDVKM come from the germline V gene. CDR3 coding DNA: TGTGCCAGCAGTTTCTGGGGGGGGAATGAGCAGTTCTTC. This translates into CASSFWGGNEQFF.

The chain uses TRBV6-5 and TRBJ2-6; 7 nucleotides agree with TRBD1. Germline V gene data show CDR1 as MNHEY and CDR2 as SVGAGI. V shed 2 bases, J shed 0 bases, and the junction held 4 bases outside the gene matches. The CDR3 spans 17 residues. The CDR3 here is CASSYGQVLSGANVLTF. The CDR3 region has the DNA TGTGCCAGCAGTTACGGACAGGTCCTCTCTGGGGCCAACGTCCTGACTTTC.

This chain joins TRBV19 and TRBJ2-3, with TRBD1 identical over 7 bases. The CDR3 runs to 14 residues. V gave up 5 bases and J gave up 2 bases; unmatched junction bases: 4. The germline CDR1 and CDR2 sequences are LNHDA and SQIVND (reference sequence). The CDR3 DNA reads TGTGCCAGTAGTCCGGACAGGAACACAGATACGCAGTATTTT. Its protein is CASSPDRNTDTQYF.

The CDR3 region has the DNA TGTGCCAGCAGCTCTCTCTCAAGCCGACGGAATGGCTACACCTTC. Its translation is CASSSLSSRRNGYTF. The gene calls are TRBV7-9 and TRBJ1-2; D is unresolved. V lost 4 bases and J 6 bases, leaving 18 bases between the germline ends. The CDR3 totals 15 residues. Germline V gene sequence: CDR1 SEHNR, CDR2 FQNEAQ (reference sequence).

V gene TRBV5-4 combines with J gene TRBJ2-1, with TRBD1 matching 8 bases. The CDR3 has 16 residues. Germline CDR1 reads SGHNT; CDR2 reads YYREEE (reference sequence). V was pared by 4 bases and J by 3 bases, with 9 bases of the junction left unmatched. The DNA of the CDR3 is TGTGCCAGCAGCAGTCCGGGACAGGTGAACTACAATGAGCAGTTCTTC. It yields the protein CASSSPGQVNYNEQFF. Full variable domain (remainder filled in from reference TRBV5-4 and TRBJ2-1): ETGVTQSPTHLIKTRGQQVTLRCSSQSGHNTVSWYQQALGQGPQFIFQYYREEENGRGNFPPRFSGLQFPNYSSELNVNALELDDSALYLCASSSPGQVNYNEQFFGPGTRLTVL.

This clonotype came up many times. The CDR3 nucleotides are TGTGCCACCGCGCCCCGGAGGTTAGCGGGAGGACATACGCAGTATTTT. The encoded protein is CATAPRRLAGGHTQYF. The genes are TRBV28 and TRBJ2-3; 10 nucleotides agree with TRBD2. The V and J ends lost 10 bases and 7 bases, in that order; junction bases with no gene match: 17. The CDR3 length is 16 residues. From germline, CDR1 is MDHEN and CDR2 SYDVKM.

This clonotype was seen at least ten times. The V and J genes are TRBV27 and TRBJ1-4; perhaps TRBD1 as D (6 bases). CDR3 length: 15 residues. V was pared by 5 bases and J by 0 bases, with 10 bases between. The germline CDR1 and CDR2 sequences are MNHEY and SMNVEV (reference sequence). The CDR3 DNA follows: TGTGCCAGCAGTGACTCAGGGGCAACTAATGAAAAACTGTTTTTT. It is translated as CASSDSGATNEKLFF.

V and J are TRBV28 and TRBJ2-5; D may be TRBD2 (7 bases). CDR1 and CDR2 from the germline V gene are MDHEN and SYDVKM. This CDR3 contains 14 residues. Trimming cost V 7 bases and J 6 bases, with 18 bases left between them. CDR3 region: CASTEGGGVKTQYF. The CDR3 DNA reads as TGTGCCAGCACCGAAGGGGGAGGGGTCAAGACCCAGTACTTC.